A selection of T cell receptor beta chains follows, all from one sample in a study of blood T cells in healthy people across ages. TCRdb re-called the 5' RACE reads through MiXCR, storing one row per CDR3 protein. This sample has 1,500,000 or so distinct CDR3 sequences; 45% to 70% occur once, and the top ten carry over 6.5%. Material: blood. All receptors derive from a man between 18 and 35 years old in good health. Each CDR3 is given with its conserved first and last residue. Each record gives: D gene, clone size, J gene, V gene, CDR3 protein, CDR3 DNA. D genes are given only for firm matches. The size entry is marked missing in some rows and otherwise reads once, few, many or a size class.

- | - | TRBJ2-2 | TRBV12-3/TRBV12-4 | CASSLSATANTGELFF | TGTGCCAGCAGTTTGAGTGCCACCGCGAACACCGGGGAGCTGTTTTTT
- | - | TRBJ2-5 | TRBV11-2 | CASSQGPMYQETQYF | TGTGCCAGCAGCCAGGGACCGATGTACCAAGAGACCCAGTACTTC
TRBD2 | few | TRBJ2-5 | TRBV5-1 | CASSLRLAGEETQYF | TGCGCCAGCAGCTTGCGACTAGCGGGGGAAGAGACCCAGTACTTC
TRBD1 | few | TRBJ2-3 | TRBV27 | CASNLDRDTDTQYF | TGTGCCAGCAACTTAGACAGGGACACAGATACGCAGTATTTT
- | - | TRBJ2-7 | TRBV29-1 | CSVTQDHYEQYF | TGCAGCGTGACACAGGACCACTACGAGCAGTACTTC
TRBD2 | - | TRBJ2-4 | TRBV10-1 | CASTRGTSGEREQYF | TGCGCCAGCACCCGAGGGACTAGCGGGGAGCGGGAGCAGTACTTC
TRBD2 | - | TRBJ2-3 | TRBV2 | CASSALTSRSDTQYF | TGTGCCAGCAGTGCCTTGACTAGCCGGTCCGATACGCAGTATTTT
TRBD2 | few | TRBJ2-5 | TRBV7-2 | CASSPSGSGYGTQYF | TGTGCCAGCAGCCCTAGCGGGAGTGGGTACGGGACCCAGTACTTC
- | - | TRBJ2-7 | TRBV6-5 | CASSYGEGAYEQYF | TGTGCCAGCAGCTACGGGGAGGGGGCCTACGAGCAGTACTTC
TRBD1 | - | TRBJ2-7 | TRBV5-1 | CASSRTGLSYEQYF | TGCGCCAGCAGCCGGACAGGTTTGTCCTACGAGCAGTACTTC